The rows below give T cell receptor beta chains drawn from one sample of a study of shared clonotypes between healthy human individuals. TCRdb's copy holds only in-frame clones and misses some; the assay was immunoSEQ multiplex PCR. Of over a million clones listed, around 97% are singletons. Sequencing was carried out using naive CD4+ T cells sorted from blood. The receptor source for this set is a man aged 25-40 years in good health. The CDR3 runs from the conserved cysteine through the conserved F or W. A D gene is named only where the DNA matches it firmly. Clone size is stated in some rows and not others, as once, few, many or a class when expanded.

cdr3_length	v_call	d_call	j_call	clone_size	cdr3_nt	cdr3_aa
13	TRBV19	-	TRBJ1-5	-	TGTGCCAGTAGTACTGACGGGGGGGCGACCCAGCATTTT	CASSTDGGATQHF
13	TRBV5-4	-	TRBJ2-1	-	TGTGCCAGCAGCTTGGGGTCTGACAATGAGCAGTTCTTC	CASSLGSDNEQFF
16	TRBV30	-	TRBJ2-1	-	TGTGCCTGGAGTGTCCCCCAGGGCCGCTCCTACAATGAGCAGTTCTTC	CAWSVPQGRSYNEQFF
12	TRBV5-5	-	TRBJ2-7	few	TGTGCCAGCCGTATTGGGCCCTACGAGCAGTACTTC	CASRIGPYEQYF
11	TRBV30	-	TRBJ1-2	-	TGTGCCTGGAGCGACAGCTTTCGCTACACCTTC	CAWSDSFRYTF
15	TRBV28	-	TRBJ2-1	-	TGTGCCAGCAGTCCGAGGGACGTTACAATTGGGGAGCAGTTCTTC	CASSPRDVTIGEQFF
14	TRBV29-1	TRBD2	TRBJ2-7	once	TGCAGCGTTCGTCAAGCGGGAGGCTCCTACGAGCAGTACTTC	CSVRQAGGSYEQYF
13	TRBV5-1	-	TRBJ2-7	-	TGCGCCAGCAGCAGGAAGGGGCTGCTCGAGCAGTACTTC	CASSRKGLLEQYF
14	TRBV30	-	TRBJ1-4	-	TGTGCCTGGAGTCCTTATGGATGGAATGAAAAACTGTTTTTT	CAWSPYGWNEKLFF
14	TRBV6-5	-	TRBJ2-5	-	TGTGCCAGCAGCGATGTAGGGCGCCAAGAGACCCAGTACTTC	CASSDVGRQETQYF
16	TRBV7-3	TRBD2	TRBJ2-1	-	TGTGCCAGCAGCTTAACGTATAGCGGGCAGTACAATGAGCAGTTCTTC	CASSLTYSGQYNEQFF
11	TRBV2	-	TRBJ2-1	-	TGTGCCAGCACGGGGTACAATGAGCAGTTCTTC	CASTGYNEQFF
14	TRBV5-1	TRBD1	TRBJ2-7	-	TGCGCCAGCAGCTTCGTGACAGGGGAATACGAGCAGTACTTC	CASSFVTGEYEQYF
16	TRBV7-9	TRBD2	TRBJ2-7	-	TGTGCCAGCAGCTCCAGGACTAGCGGGGGGGTCTACGAGCAGTACTTC	CASSSRTSGGVYEQYF
11	TRBV7-9	-	TRBJ2-1	-	TGTGCCAGCAGCGTTGCAAATGAGCAGTTCTTC	CASSVANEQFF
15	TRBV6-6	TRBD2	TRBJ2-1	-	TGTGCCAGCAGCCGCGGGAGGGGCTCCTACAATGAGCAGTTCTTC	CASSRGRGSYNEQFF
14	TRBV29-1	-	TRBJ2-2	-	TGCAGCGTGAGGGCTCGGTTGGGTACCGGGGAGCTGTTTTTT	CSVRARLGTGELFF
17	TRBV5-6	-	TRBJ1-3	-	TGTGCCAGCAGCTTGGTACGGAAGTTGGTACCTGGAAACACCATATATTTT	CASSLVRKLVPGNTIYF
15	TRBV28	-	TRBJ2-7	-	TGTGCCAGCAGTTTAAGCGACAGTTCCGTCTACGAGCAGTACTTC	CASSLSDSSVYEQYF
11	TRBV6-6	-	TRBJ1-4	-	TGTGCCAGCAGACCAACCGAAAAACTGTTTTTT	CASRPTEKLFF
20	TRBV14	TRBD2	TRBJ2-4	-	TGTGCCAGCAGCCAATCGCCCGTGACTAGCGGGGGAATAGCCAAAAACATTCAGTACTTC	CASSQSPVTSGGIAKNIQYF
15	TRBV15	-	TRBJ2-7	-	TGTGCCACCAGCAGAGAGGGGGGTAATGTATACGAGCAGTACTTC	CATSREGGNVYEQYF
15	TRBV7-9	-	TRBJ2-7	once	TGTGCCAGCAGCACTAGTCCGGGAGTGGCCTACGAGCAGTACTTC	CASSTSPGVAYEQYF
14	TRBV4-3	-	TRBJ2-3	-	TGCGCCAGCAGCCAAATTAAGGGATTAGATACGCAGTATTTT	CASSQIKGLDTQYF
15	TRBV7-3	-	TRBJ2-5	-	TGTGCCAGCAGCCGCCAGACAGGTTTTCAAGAGACCCAGTACTTC	CASSRQTGFQETQYF
16	TRBV7-9	-	TRBJ2-2	-	TGTGCCAGCAGCAAGCCAGGTTTTAGGTGGTCCGGGGAGCTGTTTTTT	CASSKPGFRWSGELFF
15	TRBV5-4	-	TRBJ2-7	-	TGTGCCAGCAGCCGGGGGGCCGGGACTACTTACGAGCAGTACTTC	CASSRGAGTTYEQYF
14	TRBV19	-	TRBJ2-7	-	TGTGCCAGTAGTAACCAGGGGCCTACCTACGAGCAGTACTTC	CASSNQGPTYEQYF
16	TRBV25-1	-	TRBJ2-7	-	TGTGCCAGCAGTGAATATAGGCAGGGAGTGCGGTACGAGCAGTACTTC	CASSEYRQGVRYEQYF
15	TRBV9	TRBD2	TRBJ2-3	-	TGTGCCAGCAGCGAGACTAGCTTTAGCACAGATACGCAGTATTTT	CASSETSFSTDTQYF
13	TRBV5-1	TRBD1	TRBJ2-7	-	TGCGCCAGCGGACAGGGAAGCTCCTACGAGCAGTACTTC	CASGQGSSYEQYF
14	TRBV7-2	-	TRBJ1-1	-	TGTGCCAGCAGCTTAGTACAGGGTGATACTGAAGCTTTCTTT	CASSLVQGDTEAFF
15	TRBV5-1	TRBD1	TRBJ2-7	-	TGCGCCAGCAGCCCCCTCAAAGGACAGGTCTACGAGCAGTACTTC	CASSPLKGQVYEQYF
16	TRBV28	TRBD2	TRBJ2-7	-	TGTGCCAGCAGTTTGGTGGCTAGCGGGAGATCCTACGAGCAGTACTTC	CASSLVASGRSYEQYF
15	TRBV25-1	-	TRBJ1-2	-	TGTGCCAGCAGTGAAAGGACGGGGACGGGTTCGGGCTACACCTTC	CASSERTGTGSGYTF
12	TRBV18	-	TRBJ2-7	-	TGTGCCAGCTCACTAAAAGTTCACGAGCAGTACTTC	CASSLKVHEQYF
13	TRBV7-2	-	TRBJ1-3	-	TGTGCCAGCAGCCCGGGTTCTGGAAACACCATATATTTT	CASSPGSGNTIYF
14	TRBV5-1	-	TRBJ2-5	-	TGCGCCAGCAGCCAACAGGATGGCCAAGAGACCCAGTACTTC	CASSQQDGQETQYF
18	TRBV12-5	-	TRBJ2-1	-	TGTGCTAGTGGTCCATCCCCTACCCTAGCCGGAGGGCCCTTTGAGCAGTTCTTC	CASGPSPTLAGGPFEQFF
13	TRBV7-7	-	TRBJ2-5	once	TGTGCTAGCAGCACCCGGGCTGTTGAGACCCAGTACTTC	CASSTRAVETQYF
12	TRBV28	-	TRBJ2-5	-	TGTGCCAGCAGTTTTCGGCGGGAGACCCAGTACTTC	CASSFRRETQYF
13	TRBV29-1	TRBD1	TRBJ1-2	-	TGCAGCGCATCGACAGGGGTTAACTATGGCTACACCTTC	CSASTGVNYGYTF